This T cell receptor (beta chain) originates from a study of T cells in Graves' hyperthyroidism and ophthalmopathy. The overall study: The blood sample was taken at first diagnosis, before treatment began. Findings and caveats of the study: A model of 13 V-J pairs discriminated ophthalmopathy from stable hyperthyroidism.

To note about this clonotype: Its antigen is not known.

TCR beta CDR3 region amplification was performed from RNA transcripts. HTBI primers drove first-round RT-PCR of the TCR CDR3. TCRdb reanalysed the multiplex PCR reads using MiXCR and keeps one entry per CDR3 protein. This sample has about 680,000 distinct CDR3 sequences, with over 35% found just once. Aged 18 to 65, the patients had hyperthyroidism that was newly diagnosed and had lasted under 2 months. Clinicians diagnosed patients from clinical symptoms, serum thyroxine and TRAb, thyroid ultrasound and orbital computed tomography. V lost 3 bases and J lost 0, with 12 bases in between. CDR3 length: 16 residues. Per germline, CDR1 SEHNR and CDR2 FQNEAQ (reference sequence).

This receptor was obtained from a woman in her forties with Graves' hyperthyroidism. V is TRBV7-9 and J is TRBJ1-3, with TRBD1 as a possible D gene (5 bases). The sample consisted of blood. The CDR3 reads CASSLRGEISGNTIYF. CDR3 DNA: TGTGCCAGCAGCTTGCGGGGGGAGATCTCTGGAAACACCATATATTTT.